Listed below are T cell receptor beta chains from one sample, sequenced in a study of blood T cell repertoires in COVID-19. Only in-frame clones appear in the TCRdb table, and some are missing; sequencing was by immunoSEQ multiplex PCR. The data show around 300,000 clones, around 86% seen once. The sample taken for sequencing was peripheral blood. The receptor set was obtained from a woman aged 25-40 years with active or convalescent COVID-19. Both conserved end residues are part of each CDR3. D genes are given only for firm matches. Rows may omit the clone size; those that give it use once, few, many or a size class.

v_gene: TRBV7-9
abundance: -
d_gene: -
j_gene: TRBJ2-4
CDR3nt: TGTGCCAGCAGCTTAGGAGGGTTAGCCAAAAACATTCAGTACTTC
CDR3aa: CASSLGGLAKNIQYF

v_gene: TRBV9
abundance: few
d_gene: -
j_gene: TRBJ2-5
CDR3nt: TGTGCCAGCAGCGTAGACAGTGCAGAGACCCAGTACTTC
CDR3aa: CASSVDSAETQYF

v_gene: TRBV7-3
abundance: -
d_gene: TRBD1
j_gene: TRBJ1-1
CDR3nt: TGTGCCAGCAGCCCACAGGGGGTGGGCACTGAAGCTTTCTTT
CDR3aa: CASSPQGVGTEAFF

v_gene: TRBV19
abundance: -
d_gene: TRBD1
j_gene: TRBJ1-2
CDR3nt: TGTGCCAGTCACAGGGGCTATGGCTACACCTTC
CDR3aa: CASHRGYGYTF

v_gene: TRBV19
abundance: -
d_gene: -
j_gene: TRBJ1-3
CDR3nt: TGTGCCAGTAGTATTACAGTTGTCTCTGGAAACACCATATATTTT
CDR3aa: CASSITVVSGNTIYF

v_gene: TRBV24-1
abundance: -
d_gene: TRBD2
j_gene: TRBJ2-2
CDR3nt: TGTGCCACCAGCTTTGCGGGGGGGCCTAGAACCGGGGAGCTGTTTTTT
CDR3aa: CATSFAGGPRTGELFF

v_gene: TRBV7-2
abundance: -
d_gene: TRBD1
j_gene: TRBJ1-6
CDR3nt: TGTGCCAGCAGCTTAGAGGGGGCGGGTAATTCACCCCTCCACTTT
CDR3aa: CASSLEGAGNSPLHF

v_gene: TRBV5-5
abundance: -
d_gene: -
j_gene: TRBJ1-2
CDR3nt: TGTGCCAGCAGCTTGGTCAACAGGGCGGATGGCTACACCTTC
CDR3aa: CASSLVNRADGYTF

v_gene: TRBV6-5
abundance: -
d_gene: -
j_gene: TRBJ1-1
CDR3nt: TGTGCCAGCAGGGCGGAGATCTTCGGCACTGAAGCTTTCTTT
CDR3aa: CASRAEIFGTEAFF

v_gene: TRBV6-5
abundance: once
d_gene: -
j_gene: TRBJ2-3
CDR3nt: TGTGCCAGCAGCACAGGGACAGATACGCAGTATTTT
CDR3aa: CASSTGTDTQYF